The T cell receptor (beta chain) described here comes from a study of blood T cell repertoires in COVID-19. As for the study in general: The United States, Italy and Spain were the sources of the acute and convalescent COVID-19 samples.

Trimming left V 4 bases short and J 5 bases short, with 19 bases between. The germline CDR1 and CDR2 sequences are SGHNT and YYREEE (reference sequence). The CDR3 loop spans 17 amino acids. The data were produced by immunoSEQ multiplex PCR, yet TCRdb's version contains in-frame clones alone and is incomplete. The sample includes about 160,000 clones, approximately 86% seen only once; the top ten take around 7%. The sequencing sample was made of peripheral blood. The chain joins TRBV5-4 to TRBJ2-6; no clear D gene. The clonotype originates from a man older than 75 with COVID-19, enrolled during active disease. CDR3 nucleotide sequence: TGTGCCAGCAGCCCTAAACCCCACCGCGTCTGGGCCAACGTCCTGACTTTC. Its protein is CASSPKPHRVWANVLTF. Based on the CDR3 plus reference TRBV5-4 and TRBJ2-6, the full variable domain is ETGVTQSPTHLIKTRGQQVTLRCSSQSGHNTVSWYQQALGQGPQFIFQYYREEENGRGNFPPRFSGLQFPNYSSELNVNALELDDSALYLCASSPKPHRVWANVLTFGAGSRLTVL.